These 29 T cell receptor beta chains were all obtained from the same sample, sequenced in a study of T cell responses to AZD1222 COVID-19 vaccine. Using immunoSEQ multiplex PCR, the repertoire was profiled, and TCRdb retains in-frame clones only, with some absent. The table has more than 95,000 clones, roughly 91% seen once. The sequencing used peripheral blood, collected on day 0 of AZD1222 vaccination. The receptor set was obtained from an adult in good health.

This clone came up a few times. The chain carries TRBV5-1 and TRBJ1-1, with D unresolved. V was pared by 0 bases and J by 0 bases, with 6 bases between. The CDR3 sequence is 14 residues long. Germline CDR1 reads SGHRS; CDR2 reads YFSETQ. Here the CDR3 reads CASSLGALNTEAFF. The CDR3 nucleotides read TGCGCCAGCAGCTTGGGGGCGCTGAACACTGAAGCTTTCTTT.

The chain joins TRBV19 to TRBJ2-2; no clear D. Trimming pared 3 bases from V and 1 base from J, leaving 12 bases between. The CDR3 is 16 residues long. Looked up from germline, CDR1 is LNHDA and CDR2 is SQIVND (reference sequence). CDR3 region: CASSIFISGNTGELFF. The CDR3 coding sequence is TGTGCCAGTAGTATTTTTATCTCAGGGAACACCGGGGAGCTGTTTTTT. Full variable domain (missing parts from reference TRBV19 and TRBJ2-2): DGGITQSPKYLFRKEGQNVTLSCEQNLNHDAMYWYRQDPGQGLRLIYYSQIVNDFQKGDIAEGYSVSREKKESFPLTVTSAQKNPTAFYLCASSIFISGNTGELFFGEGSRLTVL.

This clone has just one count. J is TRBJ1-2 and V is TRBV29-1; D remains ambiguous. The CDR3 extends over 12 amino acids. Germline loops: CDR1 SQVTM, CDR2 ANQGSEA. V was pared by 3 bases and J by 3 bases, with 8 bases between. The CDR3 spells CSVEGADYGYTF. CDR3 coding DNA: TGCAGCGTTGAGGGAGCGGACTATGGCTACACCTTC.

This clone was observed once. This chain joins TRBV6-5 and TRBJ1-2; maybe TRBD1 (5 bases). Germline values: CDR1 MNHEY, CDR2 SVGAGI. The CDR3 has 14 residues. Trimming took off 4 bases at V and 4 bases at J, with 13 bases between the two ends. DNA of the CDR3: TGTGCCAGCAGTTTGCAGGGCTTTAGCTATGGCTACACCTTC. Protein: CASSLQGFSYGYTF.

V usage is TRBV6-2 or TRBV6-3 and J usage is TRBJ2-5; no firm D call. Trimming took off 2 bases at V and 2 bases at J, with 12 bases between the two ends. Per the germline V gene, CDR1 is MNHEY and CDR2 is SVGEGT. This CDR3 is built from 15 residues. The CDR3 DNA follows: TGTGCCAGCAGTTACGGCGGATTCACTCAAGAGACCCAGTACTTC. Encoded protein: CASSYGGFTQETQYF.

This clone was detected once. The rearrangement links TRBV5-1 to TRBJ2-3, with 14 bases that match TRBD2. Germline CDR1 reads SGHRS; CDR2 reads YFSETQ. This CDR3 is built from 16 residues. Trimming cost V 4 bases and J 5 bases; bases outside gene matches: 6. CDR3 nucleotides: TGCGCCAGCAGCCCAGGGACTAGCGGGAGTGGAGATACGCAGTATTTT. As protein: CASSPGTSGSGDTQYF.

The CDR3 loop reads CASSPEAGRSGGYTF. The CDR3 DNA reads TGCGCCAGCAGCCCGGAGGCAGGGAGATCTGGTGGCTACACCTTC. The V and J genes are TRBV5-1 and TRBJ1-2; D is possibly TRBD1 (5 bases). V lost 4 bases to trimming and J lost 7 bases, with 20 bases between them. Germline CDR1 is SGHRS and CDR2 is YFSETQ. The CDR3 extends over 15 amino acids.

The chain has TRBV5-1 and TRBJ1-2, with TRBD1 matching 7 bases. Trimming cost V 0 bases and J 7 bases; bases outside gene matches: 0. The CDR3 is made up of 12 amino acids. Germline V CDR1 and CDR2: SGHRS, YFSETQ. The CDR3 nucleotides are TGCGCCAGCAGCTTGGGACAGGGTGGCTACACCTTC. This gives the protein CASSLGQGGYTF.

This chain links TRBV11-2 with TRBJ1-2; the D gene is possibly TRBD1 (6 bases). The germline V and J ends were trimmed by 5 bases and 8 bases, with 18 bases remaining between them. CDR1 and CDR2 (germline): SGHAT, FQNNGV. This CDR3 is built from 14 residues. DNA for the CDR3: TGTGCCAGCAGCCCGGGACACGGTGCGCGAGGCTACACCTTC. Its translation is CASSPGHGARGYTF. Filled out from reference TRBV11-2 and TRBJ1-2, the complete variable domain reads EAGVAQSPRYKIIEKRQSVAFWCNPISGHATLYWYQQILGQGPKLLIQFQNNGVVDDSQLPKDRFSAERLKGVDSTLKIQPAKLEDSAVYLCASSPGHGARGYTFGSGTRLTVV.

The chain uses TRBV7-2 and TRBJ2-5; no definite D call. This CDR3 region has 12 residues. CDR1 and CDR2 from the germline V gene are SGHTA and FQGNSA. Trimming stripped 2 bases from V and 4 bases from J, with 5 bases between. The CDR3 region is CASSLLRETQYF. The DNA of the CDR3 is TGTGCCAGCAGCTTACTTCGAGAGACCCAGTACTTC.

This chain joins TRBV30 and TRBJ1-3; maybe TRBD1 (6 bases). Trimming took 0 bases from V and 0 from J, leaving 12 bases between them. CDR3 length: 16 residues. Germline loops: CDR1 GTSNPN, CDR2 SVGIG (reference sequence). As DNA, the CDR3 is TGTGCCTGGAGTGTAGGGGGGCCGCTCTCTGGAAACACCATATATTTT. Amino acid sequence: CAWSVGGPLSGNTIYF.

The V gene is TRBV27, the J gene TRBJ1-2; D gene uncertain. CDR1 and CDR2 (germline): MNHEY, SMNVEV (reference sequence). The CDR3 loop spans 13 amino acids. Trimming left V 3 bases short and J 7 bases short, with 12 bases between. CDR3: CASSFAGRSGYTF. Here the CDR3 DNA reads TGTGCCAGCAGTTTCGCAGGACGATCTGGCTACACCTTC.

The CDR3: CASSLAYEQYF. The CDR3 nucleotides are TGTGCCAGCAGCTTGGCCTACGAGCAGTACTTC. The chain has TRBV5-6 and TRBJ2-7; D unresolved. Germline CDR1 SGHDT, CDR2 YYEEEE. The CDR3 has 11 residues. V lost 0 bases to trimming and J lost 2 bases, with 0 bases between them. Using reference TRBV5-6 and TRBJ2-7 for the parts outside the CDR3, the full variable domain is DAGVTQSPTHLIKTRGQQVTLRCSPKSGHDTVSWYQQALGQGPQFIFQYYEEEERQRGNFPDRFSGHQFPNYSSELNVNALLLGDSALYLCASSLAYEQYFGPGTRLTVT.

The V gene is TRBV27, the J gene TRBJ1-6; tentatively, D is TRBD1 (6 bases). The CDR3 consists of 16 residues. V was trimmed by 2 bases and J by 8 bases, leaving 16 bases between them. The germline gives CDR1 MNHEY, CDR2 SMNVEV (reference sequence). Written as DNA, the CDR3 is TGTGCCAGCAGTTTAAGTCCGGCAGGGGCGGATTCACCCCTCCACTTT. This encodes CASSLSPAGADSPLHF.

The rearrangement joins TRBV3-1 (or the pseudogene TRBV3-2) to TRBJ2-2; D is unclear. The CDR3 covers 12 residues. With 7 bases removed from V and 13 bases from J, the gap between germline ends came to 16 bases. CDR1 is LGHDT, CDR2 YNNKEL, per germline (reference sequence). The CDR3 spells CASTITGEALFF. The DNA for the CDR3 is TGTGCCAGCACCATCACCGGTGAAGCGCTGTTTTTT.

The chain combines TRBV27 with TRBJ2-4; possibly TRBD2 for D (6 bases). V was clipped by 3 bases and J by 4 bases, with 19 bases between them. The germline V gene has CDR1 MNHEY and CDR2 SMNVEV (reference sequence). The length of the CDR3 is 17 residues. The CDR3 DNA follows: TGTGCCAGCAGTTTGGGGGGTCTCGGGAACAGAAAAAACATTCAGTACTTC. It specifies CASSLGGLGNRKNIQYF.

The chain employs TRBV10-3 and TRBJ1-6; weak D call: TRBD1 (5 bases). V dropped 3 bases and J dropped 3 bases, with 9 bases sitting between them. The CDR3 contains 15 residues. CDR1 and CDR2 (germline): ENHRY, SYGVKD. CDR3 region: CAISDGGDYNSPLHF. The CDR3 DNA reads as TGTGCCATCAGTGATGGGGGGGACTATAATTCACCCCTCCACTTT.

This clone showed up just once. The rearrangement uses TRBV2 and TRBJ1-5; D is unclear. The ends were cut back, 2 bases at V and 7 bases at J, with 6 bases in the middle. CDR3 length: 12 amino acids. Per germline, CDR1 SNHLY and CDR2 FYNNEI. This chain's CDR3 is CASSETVQPQHF. The DNA for the CDR3 is TGTGCCAGCAGTGAAACTGTCCAGCCCCAGCATTTT.

The chain links TRBV7-2 to TRBJ1-2; D remains ambiguous. The germline CDR1 and CDR2 sequences are SGHTA and FQGNSA. The CDR3 length is 14 residues. Trimming pared 1 base from V and 6 bases from J, leaving 12 bases between. The CDR3 bases are TGTGCCAGCAGCTTAGTAGGGCCAGGCCATGGCTACACCTTC. Amino acids: CASSLVGPGHGYTF.

The chain combines TRBV7-3 with TRBJ1-1; no reliable D call. This CDR3 is built from 14 residues. The V and J ends lost 2 bases and 4 bases respectively, with 11 bases between them. Germline V gives CDR1 SGHTA, CDR2 FQGTGA. The CDR3 DNA is TGTGCCAGCAGCTTATCCTCGGCGAGCACTGAAGCTTTCTTT. It is translated as CASSLSSASTEAFF. Full variable domain (missing parts from reference TRBV7-3 and TRBJ1-1): GAGVSQTPSNKVTEKGKYVELRCDPISGHTALYWYRQSLGQGPEFLIYFQGTGAADDSGLPNDRFFAVRPEGSVSTLKIQRTERGDSAVYLCASSLSSASTEAFFGQGTRLTVV.

The rearrangement links TRBV11-2 to TRBJ2-6, with D perhaps matching TRBD2 (5 bases). Germline V lookup: CDR1 SGHAT, CDR2 FQNNGV. The CDR3 runs to 17 residues. Trimming left V 6 bases short and J 3 bases short, with 18 bases between. This chain's CDR3 is CASRLAGVLGGANVLTF. The CDR3 DNA follows: TGTGCCAGCAGGCTAGCCGGTGTTCTGGGTGGGGCCAACGTCCTGACTTTC.

The rearrangement uses TRBV14 and TRBJ2-1; D call uncertain. Trimming removed 6 bases at V and 9 bases at J, with 9 bases between. CDR1 is SGHDN and CDR2 is FVKESK in the germline V gene. The CDR3 contains 11 residues. The CDR3 spells CASRNYGEQFF. CDR3 bases: TGTGCCAGCAGGAACTACGGTGAGCAGTTCTTC.

The rearrangement joins TRBV6-1 to TRBJ1-3; weak D call: TRBD1 (6 bases). V lost 1 base, J lost 3 bases, and 13 bases lay in between. The CDR3 covers 16 residues. Germline V lookup: CDR1 MNHNS, CDR2 SASEGT. CDR3 DNA: TGTGCCAGCAGTGAAGAGGTGGGGGCGCTTGGAAACACCATATATTTT. Encoded protein: CASSEEVGALGNTIYF.

The V call is TRBV4-3, the J call TRBJ1-2; D perhaps matches TRBD1 (6 bases). Germline loops: CDR1 LGHNA, CDR2 YSLEER. The CDR3 loop spans 15 amino acids. The germline V and J ends were trimmed by 3 bases and 3 bases, with 14 bases remaining between them. The CDR3 loop reads CASSQDSARYYGYTF. The CDR3 DNA follows: TGCGCCAGCAGCCAGGACAGTGCCAGGTACTATGGCTACACCTTC.

The chain is built from TRBV7-8 and TRBJ2-5, with TRBD1 identical over 9 bases. CDR1 and CDR2 from the germline V gene are SGHVS and FQNEAQ. This CDR3 region has 15 residues. Trimming removed 5 bases from V and 4 bases from J; junction bases left unmatched: 8. The CDR3 DNA sequence: TGTGCCAGCAGCAGTATTCGACAGGGGGTAGAGACCCAGTACTTC. Amino acid sequence: CASSSIRQGVETQYF.

The genes are TRBV27 and TRBJ2-2, with D possibly being TRBD1 (6 bases). Trimming took off 8 bases at V and 5 bases at J, with 18 bases between the two ends. The V gene's germline CDR1 is MNHEY and CDR2 SMNVEV (reference sequence). The CDR3 runs to 15 residues. The CDR3 loop is CASLMSRGRTGELFF. CDR3 DNA sequence: TGTGCCAGCCTTATGTCCAGGGGTCGAACCGGGGAGCTGTTTTTT.

V gene TRBV7-9 combines with J gene TRBJ2-1, with 11 nucleotides matching TRBD1. Germline assignment: CDR1 SEHNR and CDR2 FQNEAQ (reference sequence). CDR3 length equals 14 residues. V lost 1 base, J lost 8 bases, and 1 base stayed unmatched. The CDR3 region has the DNA TGTGCCAGCAGCTTAGGGACAGGGGGCCATGAGCAGTTCTTC. Encoded protein: CASSLGTGGHEQFF.

V and J are TRBV6-2 or TRBV6-3 and TRBJ2-5, with 9 bases fitting TRBD1. This CDR3 contains 13 residues. From germline, CDR1 is MNHEY and CDR2 SVGEGT. With V trimmed by 2 bases and J by 7 bases, 2 bases remained unmatched. The CDR3 nucleotides read TGTGCCAGCAGTTACGGGACAGGGATGACCCAGTACTTC. Translating it yields CASSYGTGMTQYF.

The gene calls are TRBV6-6 and TRBJ1-5; D might be TRBD1 (5 bases). V was clipped by 7 bases and J by 3 bases, with 10 bases between them. Germline CDR1 is MNHNY and CDR2 is SVGAGI (reference sequence). This CDR3 is 13 amino acids long. CDR3 bases: TGTGCCAGCAAATGGGGGGACAATCAGCCCCAGCATTTT. Amino acids: CASKWGDNQPQHF.